These T cell receptor beta chains were read from a single sample in a study of T cell responses to AZD1222 COVID-19 vaccine. Assay used: immunoSEQ multiplex PCR; TCRdb lists only in-frame clones, some missing. The sample lists around 140,000 clones, around 85% occurring once. Sequencing used peripheral blood, obtained on day 0 of AZD1222 vaccination. The receptors here all came from an adult in good health. Both conserved end residues are part of each CDR3. The D gene is left open where the match is weak. Expanded clones get a size class; other rows say once, few or many, or leave the size out.

cdr3_nt,cdr3_aa,j_call,cdr3_length,v_call,clone_size,d_call
TGTGCCAGCAGCTTAGCCCGAACAGGTGGGGAGACCCAGTACTTC,CASSLARTGGETQYF,TRBJ2-5,15,TRBV11-2,-,-
TGTGCCAGCAGCCCCGGGGCCTCCTACAATGAGCAGTTCTTC,CASSPGASYNEQFF,TRBJ2-1,14,TRBV9,-,-
TGTGCCATCAGATCCGGGACAGGGATCGGGACCCAGTACTTC,CAIRSGTGIGTQYF,TRBJ2-5,14,TRBV10-3,-,TRBD1
TGTGCCAGCAGCCCTCAAAGGGGGCGGGGGCAAGAGACCCAGTACTTC,CASSPQRGRGQETQYF,TRBJ2-5,16,TRBV3-1/TRBV3-2,-,-
TGTGCCAGCATTTCGAACACTGAAGCTTTCTTT,CASISNTEAFF,TRBJ1-1,11,TRBV2,-,-
TGTGCCAGCAGCTCGGGACTTTCCAACACCGGGGAGCTGTTTTTT,CASSSGLSNTGELFF,TRBJ2-2,15,TRBV11-2,-,-
TGCGCCAGCAGGCCACAAGAGATTGGGAGGGAGCTGTTTTTT,CASRPQEIGRELFF,TRBJ2-2,14,TRBV5-1,-,-
TGCGCCAGCGCGCCTGGGGGGCCCGACACTGAAGCTTTCTTT,CASAPGGPDTEAFF,TRBJ1-1,14,TRBV5-1,-,-
TGTGCCAGTAGTATCGGGAGTTACTCTGGAAACACCATATATTTT,CASSIGSYSGNTIYF,TRBJ1-3,15,TRBV19,-,-
TGTGCCACCCGGGACAAGGCGAACACTGAAGCTTTCTTT,CATRDKANTEAFF,TRBJ1-1,13,TRBV19,-,-
TGTGCCAGCAGTGAATATAGGGGAACAGGGTTTGAAAAACTGTTTTTT,CASSEYRGTGFEKLFF,TRBJ1-4,16,TRBV25-1,-,-
TGTGCCAGCACCGACGCGGGACTAGACCACGAGCAGTACTTC,CASTDAGLDHEQYF,TRBJ2-7,14,TRBV6-5,once,TRBD2
TGTGCCAGCAGTGAAGACCCCGGGGGTTTCAACGAGCAGTACTTC,CASSEDPGGFNEQYF,TRBJ2-7,15,TRBV2,-,-
TGTGCCAGCAGCCGCCGGTCCTCCGCAACTAATGAAAAACTGTTTTTT,CASSRRSSATNEKLFF,TRBJ1-4,16,TRBV27,-,-
TGTGCCAGCAGCGTAGGAGCGGTTGGTGAAGCTTTCTTT,CASSVGAVGEAFF,TRBJ1-1,13,TRBV9,-,-
TGCGCCAGCAGCCTGGAGGGGGGAAAAAGCAATCAGCCCCAGCATTTT,CASSLEGGKSNQPQHF,TRBJ1-5,16,TRBV5-1,-,-
TGTGCCAGCAGTTATGGGAGGGAGGTCGGCATTCAGTACTTC,CASSYGREVGIQYF,TRBJ2-4,14,TRBV2,few,TRBD2
TGTGCCAGCAGTTTTGGGATAGGGGGCCACATTCAGTACTTC,CASSFGIGGHIQYF,TRBJ2-4,14,TRBV28,-,TRBD1
TGTGCCAGTATGATGGGGGGCGCCGGCCAGCCCCAGCATTTT,CASMMGGAGQPQHF,TRBJ1-5,14,TRBV19,-,-
TGCGCCAGCAGATCGGGACTAGGATACAATGAGCAGTTCTTC,CASRSGLGYNEQFF,TRBJ2-1,14,TRBV10-2,few,TRBD2
TGTGCCAGCAACTTGGGGGTCTCTGGAAACGCCATATATTTT,CASNLGVSGNAIYF,TRBJ1-3,14,TRBV28,-,-
TGTGCCAGCAGCGCAGGATCCTCCTATAATTCACCCCTCCACTTT,CASSAGSSYNSPLHF,TRBJ1-6,15,TRBV9,-,-
TGTGCCAGCAGCTTATTAGGTAGGCCCTCCTACGAGCAGTACTTC,CASSLLGRPSYEQYF,TRBJ2-7,15,TRBV7-9,-,-
TGTGCCACTAGGGACAGGAACACCGGGGAGCTGTTTTTT,CATRDRNTGELFF,TRBJ2-2,13,TRBV6-5,few,TRBD1
TGTGCCAGCAGTGAGGGAGAAAACTATGGCTACACCTTC,CASSEGENYGYTF,TRBJ1-2,13,TRBV6-1,few,-
TGTGCCAGCAGCTTTCCGCCTAGGTTC,CASSFPPRF,TRBJ2-7,9,TRBV5-8,-,-
TGTGCCATCAGTCCTGGGGGGAGTTCACCCCTCCACTTT,CAISPGGSSPLHF,TRBJ1-6,13,TRBV10-3,-,-
-,CASSLGMGNSPLHF,TRBJ1-6,14,TRBV6-5,-,-
TGTGCCAGCAGCCAACCCCCAGGGCACGGATCCTACGAGCAGTACTTC,CASSQPPGHGSYEQYF,TRBJ2-7,16,TRBV14,once,-
TGTGCCAGCAGCGACGGGACAAGGGTCTACGAGCAGTACTTC,CASSDGTRVYEQYF,TRBJ2-7,14,TRBV11-2,-,-
TGCGCCAGCAGTGAGTCGGGGGACCCACCGAACACTGAAGCTTTCTTT,CASSESGDPPNTEAFF,TRBJ1-1,16,TRBV10-1,-,-
TGTGCCAGCAGCTTAGCGATATCAGGACAGCCCCAGCATTTT,CASSLAISGQPQHF,TRBJ1-5,14,TRBV7-2,-,-
TGTGCCAGCTCACCACCTTCGGGGGGTGACTATGGCTACACCTTC,CASSPPSGGDYGYTF,TRBJ1-2,15,TRBV18,-,-
TGTGCCAGCAGCCTTCGGGGAGGACAGCTAAATTCACCCCTCCACTTT,CASSLRGGQLNSPLHF,TRBJ1-6,16,TRBV5-4,-,-
TGTGCCACCAGTGAGCCCGGGACAGCCACAGATACGCAGTATTTT,CATSEPGTATDTQYF,TRBJ2-3,15,TRBV24-1,-,TRBD1
TGTGCCATCAGTGAAGGCCCGACAGGTCACAGCTCACCCCTCCACTTT,CAISEGPTGHSSPLHF,TRBJ1-6,16,TRBV10-3,-,-
TGTGCCAGCAGCTTAGAGCCCCTAGCGGGACTCGCAGATACGCAGTATTTT,CASSLEPLAGLADTQYF,TRBJ2-3,17,TRBV7-9,-,TRBD2
TGCGCTTCCGGGAGTTCTGGAAACACCATATATTTT,CASGSSGNTIYF,TRBJ1-3,12,TRBV6-5,-,-
TGCAGTGCTAGAGAAGTCGGGGAGCAGTACTTC,CSAREVGEQYF,TRBJ2-7,11,TRBV20-1,-,-
TGTGCCAGCAGCCCCGGATGGAGCAATCAGCCCCAGCATTTT,CASSPGWSNQPQHF,TRBJ1-5,14,TRBV7-8,-,-
TGTGCCAGCAGTCGGCTTCCCGGACCGGACCTCTCTGGAAACACCATATATTTT,CASSRLPGPDLSGNTIYF,TRBJ1-3,18,TRBV27,once,-
TGCAGCGCCGTAGCGGGAGGAGAGACCCAGTACTTC,CSAVAGGETQYF,TRBJ2-5,12,TRBV29-1,-,TRBD2
TGTGCCAGCAGCCCTAGCGGGGGGGCCCCCTACGAGCAGTACTTC,CASSPSGGAPYEQYF,TRBJ2-7,15,TRBV11-2,-,TRBD2
TGTGCCAGCAGCTTAGCTACAGGGGGCCGTGATAATTCACCCCTCCACTTT,CASSLATGGRDNSPLHF,TRBJ1-6,17,TRBV11-2,-,TRBD1
TGCAGCGTTGAGGCAGGGTCCAGAGATACGCAGTATTTT,CSVEAGSRDTQYF,TRBJ2-3,13,TRBV29-1,-,-